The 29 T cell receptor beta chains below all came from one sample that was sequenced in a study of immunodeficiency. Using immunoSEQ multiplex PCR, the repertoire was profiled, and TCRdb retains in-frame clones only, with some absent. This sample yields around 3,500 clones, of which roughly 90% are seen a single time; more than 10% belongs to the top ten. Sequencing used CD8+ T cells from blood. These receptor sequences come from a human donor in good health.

The CDR3 nucleotides are TGTGCCTGGACCCCCGGTGGGAACACTGAAGCTTTCTTT. Protein product: CAWTPGGNTEAFF. This sequence joins TRBV30 and TRBJ1-1; D ambiguous. The germline V gene has CDR1 GTSNPN and CDR2 SVGIG (reference sequence). The V and J ends lost 4 bases and 1 base respectively, with 10 bases between them. This CDR3 contains 13 residues.

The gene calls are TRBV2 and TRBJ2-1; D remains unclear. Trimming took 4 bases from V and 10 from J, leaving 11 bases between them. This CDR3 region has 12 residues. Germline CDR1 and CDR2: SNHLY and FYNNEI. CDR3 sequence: CASSGPRLEQFF. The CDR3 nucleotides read TGTGCCAGCAGTGGACCGCGCTTGGAGCAGTTCTTC.

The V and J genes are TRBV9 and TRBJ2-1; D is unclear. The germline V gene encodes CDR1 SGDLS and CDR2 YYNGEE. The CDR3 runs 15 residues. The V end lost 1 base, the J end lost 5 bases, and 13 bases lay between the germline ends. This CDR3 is CASSVSRDNNNEQFF. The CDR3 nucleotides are TGTGCCAGCAGCGTAAGTCGTGACAACAACAATGAGCAGTTCTTC.

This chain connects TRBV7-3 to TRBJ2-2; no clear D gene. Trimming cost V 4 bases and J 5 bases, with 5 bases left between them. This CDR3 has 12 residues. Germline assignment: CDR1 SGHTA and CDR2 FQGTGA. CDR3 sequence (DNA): TGTGCCAGCAGCTACAAAACCGGGGAGCTGTTTTTT. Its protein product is CASSYKTGELFF.

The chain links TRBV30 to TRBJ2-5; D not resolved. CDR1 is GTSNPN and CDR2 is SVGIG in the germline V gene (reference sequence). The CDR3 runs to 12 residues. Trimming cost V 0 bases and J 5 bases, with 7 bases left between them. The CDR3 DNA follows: TGTGCCTGGAGTGTAGTTCCGGAGACCCAGTACTTC. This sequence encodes CAWSVVPETQYF.

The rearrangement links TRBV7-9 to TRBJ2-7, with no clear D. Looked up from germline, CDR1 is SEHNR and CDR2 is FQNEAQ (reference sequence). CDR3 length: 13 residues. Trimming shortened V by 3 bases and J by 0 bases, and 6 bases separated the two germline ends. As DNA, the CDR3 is TGTGCCAGCAGCTTCGGCTACTCCTACGAGCAGTACTTC. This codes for CASSFGYSYEQYF.

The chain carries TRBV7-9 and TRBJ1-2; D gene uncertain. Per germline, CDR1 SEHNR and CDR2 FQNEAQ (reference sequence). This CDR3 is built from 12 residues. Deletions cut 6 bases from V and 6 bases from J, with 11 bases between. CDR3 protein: CASSPGGDGYTF. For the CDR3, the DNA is TGTGCCAGCAGTCCCGGCGGGGATGGCTACACCTTC.

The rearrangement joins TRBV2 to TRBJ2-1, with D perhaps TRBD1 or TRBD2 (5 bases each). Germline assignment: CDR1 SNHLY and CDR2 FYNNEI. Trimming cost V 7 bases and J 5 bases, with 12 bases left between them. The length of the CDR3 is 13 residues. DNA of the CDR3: TGTGCCAGCAATCCGGGACCCCACAATGAGCAGTTCTTC. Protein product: CASNPGPHNEQFF.

The CDR3 loop reads CASSPGGDQETQYF. In DNA form, the CDR3 reads TGTGCCAGCAGCCCCGGAGGGGACCAAGAGACCCAGTACTTC. The chain couples TRBV3-1 (or the pseudogene TRBV3-2) to TRBJ2-5; possible D gene TRBD2, 6 bases. Trimming removed 4 bases from V and 0 bases from J, with 9 bases in between. Germline-derived CDR1 and CDR2 are LGHDT and YNNKEL (reference sequence). The CDR3 contains 14 residues.

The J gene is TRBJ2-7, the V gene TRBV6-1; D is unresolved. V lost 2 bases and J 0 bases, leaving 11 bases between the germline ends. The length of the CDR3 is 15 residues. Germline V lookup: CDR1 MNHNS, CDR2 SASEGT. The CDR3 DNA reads TGTGCCAGCAGTGAAACGGCAGGATCCTCCTACGAGCAGTACTTC. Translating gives CASSETAGSSYEQYF.

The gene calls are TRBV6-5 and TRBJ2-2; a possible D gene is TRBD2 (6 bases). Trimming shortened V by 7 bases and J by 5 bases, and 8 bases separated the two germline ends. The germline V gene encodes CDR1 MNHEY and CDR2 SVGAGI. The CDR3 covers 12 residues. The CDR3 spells CASIRETGELFF. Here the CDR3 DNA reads TGTGCCAGCATCCGGGAGACCGGGGAGCTGTTTTTT.

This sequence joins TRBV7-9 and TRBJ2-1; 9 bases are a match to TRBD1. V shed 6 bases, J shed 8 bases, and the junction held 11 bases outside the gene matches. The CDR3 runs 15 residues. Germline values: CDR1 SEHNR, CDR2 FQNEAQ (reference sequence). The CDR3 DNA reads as TGTGCCAGCAGTTCGCCGACAGGGGGTATGGATGAGCAGTTCTTC. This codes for CASSSPTGGMDEQFF.

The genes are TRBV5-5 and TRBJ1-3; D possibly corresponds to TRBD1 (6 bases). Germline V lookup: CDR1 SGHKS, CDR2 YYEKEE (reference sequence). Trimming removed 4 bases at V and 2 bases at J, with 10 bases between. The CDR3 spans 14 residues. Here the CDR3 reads CASSTGTAGNTIYF. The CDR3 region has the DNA TGTGCCAGCAGCACAGGGACGGCTGGAAACACCATATATTTT.

Written as DNA, the CDR3 is TGTGCCAGCAGTTACCCGACAGGGACTGAAGCTTTCTTT. It encodes CASSYPTGTEAFF. The genes are TRBV6-5 and TRBJ1-1; 7 nucleotides agree with TRBD1. CDR3 size: 13 residues. The trim removed 2 bases at V and 5 bases at J, leaving 2 bases unmatched. Germline loops: CDR1 MNHEY, CDR2 SVGAGI.

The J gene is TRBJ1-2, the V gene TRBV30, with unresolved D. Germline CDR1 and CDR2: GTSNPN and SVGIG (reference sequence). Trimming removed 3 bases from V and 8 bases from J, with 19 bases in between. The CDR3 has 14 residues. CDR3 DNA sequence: TGTGCCTGGAGCTTCATCGGGTCCTACCAGGGCTACACCTTC. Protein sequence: CAWSFIGSYQGYTF.

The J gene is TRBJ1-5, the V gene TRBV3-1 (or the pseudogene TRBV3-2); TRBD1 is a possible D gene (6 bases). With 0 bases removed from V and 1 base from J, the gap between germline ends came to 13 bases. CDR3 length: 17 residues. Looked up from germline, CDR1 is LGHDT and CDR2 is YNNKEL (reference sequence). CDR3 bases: TGTGCCAGCAGCCAAGAGGTCGGCCAGGGGAGCAATCAGCCCCAGCATTTT. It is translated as CASSQEVGQGSNQPQHF.

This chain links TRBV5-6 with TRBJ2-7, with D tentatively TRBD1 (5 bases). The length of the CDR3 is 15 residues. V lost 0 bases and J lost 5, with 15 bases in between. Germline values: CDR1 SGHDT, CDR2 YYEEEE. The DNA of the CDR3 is TGTGCCAGCAGCTTGGGCCCCTGGCAGGGCGACGAGCAGTACTTC. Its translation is CASSLGPWQGDEQYF.

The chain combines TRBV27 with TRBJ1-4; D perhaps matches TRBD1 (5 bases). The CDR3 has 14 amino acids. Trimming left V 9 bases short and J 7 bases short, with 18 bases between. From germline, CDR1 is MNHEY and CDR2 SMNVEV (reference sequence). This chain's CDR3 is CASATGTVGEKLFF. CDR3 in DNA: TGTGCCAGTGCGACCGGGACCGTGGGTGAAAAACTGTTTTTT.

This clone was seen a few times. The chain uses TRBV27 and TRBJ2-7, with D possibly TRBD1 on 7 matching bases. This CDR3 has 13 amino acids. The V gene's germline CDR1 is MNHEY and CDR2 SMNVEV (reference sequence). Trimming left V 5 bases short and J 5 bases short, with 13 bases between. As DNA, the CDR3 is TGTGCCAGCAGTGTGCAGGGGGGTAACGAGCAGTACTTC. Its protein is CASSVQGGNEQYF.

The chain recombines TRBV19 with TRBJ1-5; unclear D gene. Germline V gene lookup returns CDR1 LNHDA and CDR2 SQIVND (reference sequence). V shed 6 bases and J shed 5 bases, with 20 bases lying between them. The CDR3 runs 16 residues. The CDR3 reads CASSSPPGPVYQPQHF. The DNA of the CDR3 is TGTGCCAGTAGCTCCCCCCCCGGGCCAGTTTATCAGCCCCAGCATTTT.

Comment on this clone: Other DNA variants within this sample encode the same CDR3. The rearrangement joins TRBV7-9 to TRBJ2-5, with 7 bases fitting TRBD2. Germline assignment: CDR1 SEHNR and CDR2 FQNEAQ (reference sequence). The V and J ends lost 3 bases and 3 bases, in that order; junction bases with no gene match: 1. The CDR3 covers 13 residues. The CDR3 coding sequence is TGTGCCAGCAGCTTCGCGGGAGAAGAGACCCAGTACTTC. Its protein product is CASSFAGEETQYF.

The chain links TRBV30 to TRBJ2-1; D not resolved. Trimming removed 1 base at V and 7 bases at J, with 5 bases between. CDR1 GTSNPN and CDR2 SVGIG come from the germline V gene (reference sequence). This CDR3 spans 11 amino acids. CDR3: CAWSAANEQFF. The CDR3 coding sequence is TGTGCCTGGAGTGCGGCGAATGAGCAGTTCTTC.

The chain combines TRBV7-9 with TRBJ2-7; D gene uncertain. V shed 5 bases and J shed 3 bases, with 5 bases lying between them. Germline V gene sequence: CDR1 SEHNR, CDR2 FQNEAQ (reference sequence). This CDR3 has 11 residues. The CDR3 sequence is CASSVDYEQYF. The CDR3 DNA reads TGTGCCAGCAGCGTAGACTACGAGCAGTACTTC. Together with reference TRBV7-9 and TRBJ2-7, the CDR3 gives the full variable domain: DTGVSQNPRHKITKRGQNVTFRCDPISEHNRLYWYRQTLGQGPEFLTYFQNEAQLEKSRLLSDRFSAERPKGSFSTLEIQRTEQGDSAMYLCASSVDYEQYFGPGTRLTVT.

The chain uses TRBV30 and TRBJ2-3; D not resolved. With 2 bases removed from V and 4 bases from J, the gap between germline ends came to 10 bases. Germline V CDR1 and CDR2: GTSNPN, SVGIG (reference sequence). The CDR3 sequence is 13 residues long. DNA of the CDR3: TGTGCCTGGAGTCAACTCGACTCAGATACGCAGTATTTT. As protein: CAWSQLDSDTQYF.

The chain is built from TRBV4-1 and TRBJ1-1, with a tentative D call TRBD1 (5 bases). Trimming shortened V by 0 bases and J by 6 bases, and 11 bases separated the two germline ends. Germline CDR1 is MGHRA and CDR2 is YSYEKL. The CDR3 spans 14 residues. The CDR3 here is CASSQDRGGPEAFF. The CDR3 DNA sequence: TGCGCCAGCAGCCAAGATCGGGGCGGACCTGAAGCTTTCTTT.

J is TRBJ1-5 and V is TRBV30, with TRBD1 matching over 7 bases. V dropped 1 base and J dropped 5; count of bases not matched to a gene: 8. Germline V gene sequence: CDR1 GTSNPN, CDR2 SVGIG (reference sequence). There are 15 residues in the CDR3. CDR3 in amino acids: CAWSEAGGPDQPQHF. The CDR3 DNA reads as TGTGCCTGGAGTGAAGCAGGGGGGCCGGATCAGCCCCAGCATTTT.

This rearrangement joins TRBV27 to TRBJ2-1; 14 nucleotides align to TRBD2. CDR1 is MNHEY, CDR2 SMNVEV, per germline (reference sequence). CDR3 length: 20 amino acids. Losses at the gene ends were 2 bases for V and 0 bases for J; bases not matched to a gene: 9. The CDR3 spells CASSLQPGLAGGRSYNEQFF. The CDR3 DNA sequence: TGTGCCAGCAGTTTACAGCCCGGACTAGCGGGGGGCCGCTCCTACAATGAGCAGTTCTTC.

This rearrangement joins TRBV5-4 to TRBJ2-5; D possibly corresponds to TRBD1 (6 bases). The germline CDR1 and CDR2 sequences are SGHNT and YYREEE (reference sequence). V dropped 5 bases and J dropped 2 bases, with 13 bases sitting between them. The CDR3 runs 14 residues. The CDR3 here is CASSSAGEQETQYF. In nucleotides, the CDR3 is TGTGCCAGCAGTTCTGCAGGGGAACAAGAGACCCAGTACTTC. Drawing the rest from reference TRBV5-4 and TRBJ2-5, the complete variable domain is ETGVTQSPTHLIKTRGQQVTLRCSSQSGHNTVSWYQQALGQGPQFIFQYYREEENGRGNFPPRFSGLQFPNYSSELNVNALELDDSALYLCASSSAGEQETQYFGPGTRLLVL.

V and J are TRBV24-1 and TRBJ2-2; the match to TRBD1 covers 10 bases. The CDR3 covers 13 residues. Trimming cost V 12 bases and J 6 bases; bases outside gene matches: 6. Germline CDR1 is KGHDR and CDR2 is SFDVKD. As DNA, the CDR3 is TGTGCCGCTCTGGACAGGGGGGCCGGGGAGCTGTTTTTT. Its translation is CAALDRGAGELFF.